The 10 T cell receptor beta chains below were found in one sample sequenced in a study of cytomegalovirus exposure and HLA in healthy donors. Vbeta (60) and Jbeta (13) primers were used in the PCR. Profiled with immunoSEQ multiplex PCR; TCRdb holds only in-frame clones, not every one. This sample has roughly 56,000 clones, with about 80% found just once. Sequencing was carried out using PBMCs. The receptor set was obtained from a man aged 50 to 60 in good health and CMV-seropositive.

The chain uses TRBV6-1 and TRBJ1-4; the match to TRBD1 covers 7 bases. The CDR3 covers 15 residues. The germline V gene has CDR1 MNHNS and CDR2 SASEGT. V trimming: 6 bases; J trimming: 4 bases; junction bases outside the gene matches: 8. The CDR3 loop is CASRPTRQGNEKLFF. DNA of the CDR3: TGTGCCAGCAGACCAACCCGACAGGGTAATGAAAAACTGTTTTTT.

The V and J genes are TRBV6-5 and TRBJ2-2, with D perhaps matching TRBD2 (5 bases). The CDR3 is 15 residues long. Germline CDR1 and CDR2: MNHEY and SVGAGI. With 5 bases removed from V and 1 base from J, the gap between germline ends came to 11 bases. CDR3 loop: CASSQRVGNTGELFF. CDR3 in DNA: TGTGCCAGCAGTCAGAGGGTGGGGAACACCGGGGAGCTGTTTTTT.

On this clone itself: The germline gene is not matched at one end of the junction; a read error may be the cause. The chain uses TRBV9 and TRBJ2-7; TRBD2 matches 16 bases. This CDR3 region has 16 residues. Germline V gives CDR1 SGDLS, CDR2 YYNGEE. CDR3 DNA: TGTACCAGCAGCGTAGGGACTAGCGGGGGGGATAGCGAGCAGTACTTC. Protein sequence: CTSSVGTSGGDSEQYF.

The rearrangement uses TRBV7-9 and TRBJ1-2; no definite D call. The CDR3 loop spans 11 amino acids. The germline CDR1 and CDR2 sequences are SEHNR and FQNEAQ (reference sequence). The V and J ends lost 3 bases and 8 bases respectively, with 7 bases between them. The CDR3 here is CASSFPGGYTF. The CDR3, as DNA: TGTGCCAGCAGCTTTCCGGGGGGCTACACCTTC. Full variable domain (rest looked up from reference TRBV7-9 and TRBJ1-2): DTGVSQNPRHKITKRGQNVTFRCDPISEHNRLYWYRQTLGQGPEFLTYFQNEAQLEKSRLLSDRFSAERPKGSFSTLEIQRTEQGDSAMYLCASSFPGGYTFGSGTRLTVV.

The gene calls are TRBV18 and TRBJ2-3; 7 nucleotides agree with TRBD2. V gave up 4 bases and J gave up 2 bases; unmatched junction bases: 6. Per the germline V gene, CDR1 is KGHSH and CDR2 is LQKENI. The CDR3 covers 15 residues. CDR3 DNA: TGTGCCAGCTCACAAGCGGGGCCCCCCACAGATACGCAGTATTTT. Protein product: CASSQAGPPTDTQYF.

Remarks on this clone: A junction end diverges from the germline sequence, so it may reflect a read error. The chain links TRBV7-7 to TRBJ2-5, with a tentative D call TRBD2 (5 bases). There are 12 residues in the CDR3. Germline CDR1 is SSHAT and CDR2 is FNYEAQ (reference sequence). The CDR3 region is CASSFTGETQYF. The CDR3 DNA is TGTGCTAGCAGCTTCACGGGGGAGACCCAGTACTTC.

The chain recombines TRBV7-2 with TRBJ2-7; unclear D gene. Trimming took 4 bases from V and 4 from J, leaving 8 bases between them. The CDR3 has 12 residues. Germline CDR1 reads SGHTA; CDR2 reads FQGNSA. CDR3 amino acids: CASSSNRYEQYF. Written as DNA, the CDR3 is TGTGCCAGCAGCTCAAATCGGTACGAGCAGTACTTC.

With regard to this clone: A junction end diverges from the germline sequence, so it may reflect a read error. The CDR3 nucleotides are TGTGCCTGGAGTCCGTCGATTATGGACCGGGGAGCTGTTTTT. Its protein is CAWSPSIMDRGAVF. The genes are TRBV30 and TRBJ2-2, with D possibly being TRBD2 (5 bases). CDR3 size: 14 residues. Germline-derived CDR1 and CDR2 are GTSNPN and SVGIG (reference sequence).

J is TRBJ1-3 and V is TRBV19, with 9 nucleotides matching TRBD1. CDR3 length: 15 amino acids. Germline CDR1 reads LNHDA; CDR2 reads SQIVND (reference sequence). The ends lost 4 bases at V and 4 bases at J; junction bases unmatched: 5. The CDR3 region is CASSTRTGEGNTIYF. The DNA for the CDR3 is TGTGCCAGTAGTACCCGGACAGGGGAAGGAAACACCATATATTTT.

CDR3 sequence (DNA): TGTGCCAGCTCGCCGACAGAGTCGGTGGGAGGCTACACCTTC. Amino acid sequence: CASSPTESVGGYTF. The V gene is TRBV18, the J gene TRBJ1-2, with a possible D match to TRBD1 (5 bases). From germline, CDR1 is KGHSH and CDR2 LQKENI. Trimming left V 6 bases short and J 8 bases short, with 19 bases between. The CDR3 covers 14 residues.